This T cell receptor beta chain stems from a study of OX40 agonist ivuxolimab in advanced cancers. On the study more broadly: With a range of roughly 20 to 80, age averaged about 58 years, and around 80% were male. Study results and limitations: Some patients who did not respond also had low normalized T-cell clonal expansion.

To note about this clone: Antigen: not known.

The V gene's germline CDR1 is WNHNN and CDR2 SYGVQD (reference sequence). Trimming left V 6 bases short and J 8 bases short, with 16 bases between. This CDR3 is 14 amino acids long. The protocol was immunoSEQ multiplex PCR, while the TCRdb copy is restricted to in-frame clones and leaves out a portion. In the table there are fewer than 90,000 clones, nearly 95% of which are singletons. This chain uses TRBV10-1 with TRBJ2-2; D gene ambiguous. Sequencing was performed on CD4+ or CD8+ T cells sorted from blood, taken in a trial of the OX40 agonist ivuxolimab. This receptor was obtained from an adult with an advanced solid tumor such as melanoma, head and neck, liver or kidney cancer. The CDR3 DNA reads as TGCGCCAGCAGGGCCGCGTGGGATTTAGGGGAGCTGTTTTTT. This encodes CASRAAWDLGELFF.